A few counts support the clone carrying this T cell receptor (beta chain). PCR was performed using 60 Vbeta and 13 Jbeta primers. The method was immunoSEQ multiplex PCR; TCRdb's version includes in-frame clones alone and lacks a portion of them. The sample contains some 50,000 clones, about 71% of which appear only once. This entry is derived from a study of cytomegalovirus exposure and HLA in healthy donors. Germline V gene sequence: CDR1 SEHNR, CDR2 FQNEAQ (reference sequence). Germline trimming cut 5 bases from V and 5 bases from J; bases unmatched to any gene: 9. The CDR3 spans 17 residues. Sequencing input: PBMCs. This TCR was sampled from a woman between 50 and 59 years old in good health and CMV-seropositive. V and J are TRBV7-9 and TRBJ2-5; TRBD2 matches at 15 bases. The CDR3 DNA reads as TGTGCCAGCAGCGACGGGACTAGCGGGAGGATAGGGGAGACCCAGTACTTC. It yields the protein CASSDGTSGRIGETQYF.